The clone carrying this T cell receptor beta chain was seen once. A far bigger clonotype differs at one base, so this is likely a read error. This record belongs to a study of prognosis after radiotherapy for stage I lung cancer. Study-wide context: The study deemed all of its non-small cell lung cancer patients medically inoperable.

This CDR3 is 11 amino acids long. Trimming removed 5 bases from V and 10 bases from J; junction bases left unmatched: 2. Germline V gives CDR1 MNHEY, CDR2 SVGEGT. The authors amplified TCR beta CDR3 from genomic DNA using two-round multiplex PCR. Primers specific to each TRBV and TRBJ gene were used in first-round PCR. MiXCR, run by TCRdb on the multiplex PCR reads, gives a single entry per CDR3 protein. The sample includes 26,000 or so distinct CDR3 sequences, about 30% of them seen just once. The sample consisted of PBMCs, taken before or after stereotactic body radiation therapy (not recorded which). The rearrangement joins TRBV6-2 or TRBV6-3 to TRBJ1-1; 9 nucleotides line up with TRBD1. The clonotype comes from a donor over 45 with non-small cell lung cancer. CDR3 amino acids: CASSTTGGAFF. CDR3 coding DNA: TGTGCCAGCAGTACGACAGGGGGAGCTTTCTTT.